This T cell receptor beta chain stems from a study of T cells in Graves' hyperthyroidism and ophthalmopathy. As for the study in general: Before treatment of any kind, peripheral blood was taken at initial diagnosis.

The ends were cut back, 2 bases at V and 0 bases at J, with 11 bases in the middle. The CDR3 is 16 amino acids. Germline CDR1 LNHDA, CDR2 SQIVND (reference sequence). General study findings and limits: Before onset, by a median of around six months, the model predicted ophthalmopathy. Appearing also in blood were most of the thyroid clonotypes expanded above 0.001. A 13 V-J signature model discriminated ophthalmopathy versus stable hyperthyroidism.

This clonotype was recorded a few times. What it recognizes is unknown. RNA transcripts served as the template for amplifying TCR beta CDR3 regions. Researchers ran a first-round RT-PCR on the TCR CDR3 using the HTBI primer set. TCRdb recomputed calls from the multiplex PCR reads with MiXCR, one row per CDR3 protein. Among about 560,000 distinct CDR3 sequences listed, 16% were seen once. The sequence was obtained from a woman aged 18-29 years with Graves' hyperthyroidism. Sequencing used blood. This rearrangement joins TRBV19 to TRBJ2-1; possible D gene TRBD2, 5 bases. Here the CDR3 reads CASSIPAGFSYNEQFF. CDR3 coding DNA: TGTGCCAGTAGTATACCCGCGGGTTTCTCCTACAATGAGCAGTTCTTC.